This T cell receptor (beta chain) was captured by sequencing in a study of a mutant IDH1 vaccine in newly diagnosed glioma. Study as a whole: Treated patients, roughly 62% male and roughly 40% female, averaged approximately 40 years of age. Patients were pretreated with radiotherapy, temozolomide, or both, mostly both. The study, taken as a whole, reports: Immune responses induced by vaccination arose in 93.3% of the patients.

Concerning this clone: Its antigen is unknown.

Time point here: baseline, week 1 (first vaccination visit). Treatment of the sample: pre-vaccination baseline after standard-of-care therapy. New astrocytomas of WHO grade 3 or 4 that were IDH1-mutant and ATRX-lost were found in the donors. Profiling relied on immunoSEQ multiplex PCR, and the TCRdb table lists in-frame clones only, not all of them. This table holds about 59,000 clones, approximately 91% found once. CDR1 and CDR2 from the germline V gene are GTSNPN and SVGIG (reference sequence). CDR3 length equals 13 residues. V was trimmed by 8 bases and J by 4 bases, leaving 12 bases between them. The specimen comprised PBMCs, sampled from a glioma patient treated with radiotherapy, temozolomide or both. The TCR was taken from a man between 45 and 60 years old with glioma. This chain uses TRBV30 with TRBJ1-6; a weak D match, TRBD1 (6 bases). CDR3 protein: CAGTGQYNSPLHF. In nucleotides, the CDR3 is TGTGCCGGGACGGGACAATATAATTCACCCCTCCACTTT.